This TCR beta chain was sequenced during a study of blood T cell repertoires in COVID-19. Study background: The United States, Italy and Spain supplied acute and convalescent COVID-19 samples. The cDNA or gDNA used as material had been derived from T cells, B-cell-depleted T cells, or PBMCs.

Germline CDR1 is SGHNT and CDR2 is YYREEE (reference sequence). The V end lost 3 bases, the J end lost 5 bases, and 12 bases lay between the germline ends. The CDR3 spans 13 residues. Those enrolled in Seattle joined during active infection and were followed longitudinally afterward. This table comes from immunoSEQ multiplex PCR, and its TCRdb copy is limited to in-frame clones, with some not included. The table has about 60,000 clones, approximately 80% seen once. Sequencing used peripheral blood. The source of this sequence is a man aged 25-40 years with COVID-19, enrolled during active disease. The chain is built from TRBV5-4 and TRBJ2-7; weak D call: TRBD1 (6 bases). This CDR3 reads CASSSQGQDEQYF. The CDR3 nucleotides are TGTGCCAGCAGCTCACAGGGTCAGGACGAGCAGTACTTC.